This T cell receptor (beta chain) was sequenced in a study of blood T cell repertoires in COVID-19. Study-level background: T cells, B-cell-depleted T cells, or PBMCs provided the cDNA or gDNA that served as material.

TCRdb's table, derived via immunoSEQ multiplex PCR, lists solely in-frame clones and lacks some. The sample yields 290,000 or so clones, 75% to 90% seen once. CDR1 and CDR2 (germline): SGDLS, YYNGEE. The V and J ends lost 1 base and 7 bases, in that order; junction bases with no gene match: 1. CDR3 size: 13 residues. V usage is TRBV9 and J usage is TRBJ2-1; 8 nucleotides line up with TRBD1. This sequence originates from a man between 18 and 35 years old with active or convalescent COVID-19. The specimen was peripheral blood. CDR3 DNA: TGTGCCAGCAGCGTACGACAGGGGAATGAGCAGTTCTTC. Its protein product is CASSVRQGNEQFF.